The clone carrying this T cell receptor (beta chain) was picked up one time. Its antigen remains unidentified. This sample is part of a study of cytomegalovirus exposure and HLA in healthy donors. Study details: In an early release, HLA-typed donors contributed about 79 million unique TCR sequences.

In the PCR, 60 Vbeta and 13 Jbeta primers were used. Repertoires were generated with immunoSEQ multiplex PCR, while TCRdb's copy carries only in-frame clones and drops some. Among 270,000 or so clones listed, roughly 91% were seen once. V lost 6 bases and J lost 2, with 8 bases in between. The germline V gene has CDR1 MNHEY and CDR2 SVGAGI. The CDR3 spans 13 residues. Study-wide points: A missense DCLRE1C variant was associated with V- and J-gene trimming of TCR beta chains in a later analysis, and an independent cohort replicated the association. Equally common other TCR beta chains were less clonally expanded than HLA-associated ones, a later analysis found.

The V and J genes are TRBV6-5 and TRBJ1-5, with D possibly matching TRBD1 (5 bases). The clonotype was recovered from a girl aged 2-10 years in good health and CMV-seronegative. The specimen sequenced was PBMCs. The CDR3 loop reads CASRRDRNQPQHF. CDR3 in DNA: TGTGCCAGCAGGCGGGACCGCAATCAGCCCCAGCATTTT.